This is a list of T cell receptor beta chains from one sample in a study of early T cells in non-severe SARS-CoV-2 infection. From the 5' RACE reads, TCRdb called clonotypes with MiXCR, one entry per CDR3 protein. This sample has roughly 34,000 distinct CDR3 sequences, with approximately 4.6% found just once. Sequencing input: whole blood. All receptors derive from an adult who was a healthcare worker with PCR-confirmed SARS-CoV-2 infection or an uninfected control (not recorded which). The CDR3 runs from the conserved cysteine through the conserved F or W. Each record gives: J gene, V gene, CDR3 protein.

J gene: TRBJ1-2
V gene: TRBV5-1
CDR3 protein: CASSLAREVGYTF

J gene: TRBJ2-3
V gene: TRBV5-1
CDR3 protein: CASSLLAPDTQYF

J gene: TRBJ2-3
V gene: TRBV2
CDR3 protein: CASKAGLTTDTQYF

J gene: TRBJ1-6
V gene: TRBV7-9
CDR3 protein: CASSFGQGDSPLHF

J gene: TRBJ1-1
V gene: TRBV30
CDR3 protein: CAGKRVEAFF

J gene: TRBJ2-6
V gene: TRBV6-5
CDR3 protein: CASRGPYSGANVLTF

J gene: TRBJ2-1
V gene: TRBV11-2
CDR3 protein: CASSTGSYNEQFF

J gene: TRBJ2-3
V gene: TRBV6-5
CDR3 protein: CASSGGDGYDTQYF

J gene: TRBJ1-1
V gene: TRBV24-1
CDR3 protein: CATRQGMNTEAFF

J gene: TRBJ2-7
V gene: TRBV28
CDR3 protein: CASSLTGTGGYEQYF

J gene: TRBJ2-1
V gene: TRBV7-4
CDR3 protein: CASRHRAHNEQFF

J gene: TRBJ1-4
V gene: TRBV15
CDR3 protein: CATSTHRDEKLFF

J gene: TRBJ2-7
V gene: TRBV7-2
CDR3 protein: CASSLSGRQYF

J gene: TRBJ1-1
V gene: TRBV5-1
CDR3 protein: CASRPRGEGEAFF

J gene: TRBJ2-3
V gene: TRBV11-2
CDR3 protein: CASSSTLPGPSQYF

J gene: TRBJ1-6
V gene: TRBV11-2
CDR3 protein: CASSLFRTGDSPLHF

J gene: TRBJ2-2
V gene: TRBV12-3/TRBV12-4
CDR3 protein: CASSFRGETGELFF

J gene: TRBJ2-3
V gene: TRBV6-6
CDR3 protein: CASSRDRPSTDTQYF

J gene: TRBJ2-5
V gene: TRBV7-2
CDR3 protein: CASSLGVRGTETQYF

J gene: TRBJ2-5
V gene: TRBV11-3
CDR3 protein: CASSSREFGTQYF

J gene: TRBJ1-6
V gene: TRBV12-3/TRBV12-4
CDR3 protein: CASRVLERPLHF

J gene: TRBJ2-1
V gene: TRBV6-5
CDR3 protein: CASRLNSYNEQFF

J gene: TRBJ2-7
V gene: TRBV20-1
CDR3 protein: CSARDLVGESYEQYF

J gene: TRBJ2-3
V gene: TRBV7-2
CDR3 protein: CASSLGSLGVSTDTQYF

J gene: TRBJ2-2
V gene: TRBV28
CDR3 protein: CASSDRSNTGELFF

J gene: TRBJ2-3
V gene: TRBV5-8
CDR3 protein: CASSSGRDSTDTQYF

J gene: TRBJ2-2
V gene: TRBV5-1
CDR3 protein: CASSLFLGSPGELFF

J gene: TRBJ1-1
V gene: TRBV7-9
CDR3 protein: CASSLEGRRDTEAFF

J gene: TRBJ1-2
V gene: TRBV27
CDR3 protein: CASSLLAASNYGYTF

J gene: TRBJ2-5
V gene: TRBV6-5
CDR3 protein: CASRPQGTRGETQYF

J gene: TRBJ1-5
V gene: TRBV12-3/TRBV12-4
CDR3 protein: CASSYRDVSNQPQHF

J gene: TRBJ2-1
V gene: TRBV7-2
CDR3 protein: CASSYGLAYHEQFF

J gene: TRBJ2-7
V gene: TRBV7-9
CDR3 protein: CASTTGNEQYF

J gene: TRBJ1-1
V gene: TRBV5-1
CDR3 protein: CASSLSGGGTEAFF

J gene: TRBJ1-2
V gene: TRBV7-9
CDR3 protein: CASSFEGIQGYTF

J gene: TRBJ2-3
V gene: TRBV20-1
CDR3 protein: CSARDWGGRGDTQYF

J gene: TRBJ2-3
V gene: TRBV9
CDR3 protein: CASSSTSGESTDTQYF

J gene: TRBJ1-2
V gene: TRBV28
CDR3 protein: CASSSPRGGYTF

J gene: TRBJ1-2
V gene: TRBV7-2
CDR3 protein: CASSLEVNYGYTF

J gene: TRBJ1-1
V gene: TRBV4-3
CDR3 protein: CASSQDWAGGLNTEAFF

J gene: TRBJ2-1
V gene: TRBV6-5
CDR3 protein: CASKSGGRNEQFF

J gene: TRBJ2-7
V gene: TRBV12-3/TRBV12-4
CDR3 protein: CASGEYEQYF

J gene: TRBJ1-5
V gene: TRBV7-2
CDR3 protein: CASSLERGRNQPQHF

J gene: TRBJ2-7
V gene: TRBV7-9
CDR3 protein: CASSLGDSLSYEQYF

J gene: TRBJ2-2
V gene: TRBV14
CDR3 protein: CASSQDLNTGELFF